Sequencing of this T cell receptor beta chain was carried out in a study of OX40 agonist ivuxolimab in advanced cancers. Study summary: Patients with prior anti-PD-1, anti-PD-L1 or anti-CTLA-4 therapy were eligible; 40% had some.

Of note for this clone: The antigen is undetermined.

Findings and limits, study-wide: Averaging showed that CD8+ T cells had more expanded clones than CD4+ did. Expanded peripheral T cell antigen specificity was not determined.

Data came from immunoSEQ multiplex PCR; TCRdb stores just in-frame clones and leaves some out. The repertoire holds around 90,000 clones, just under 90% seen once, with 7.4% in the top ten. This sample comprised CD4+ or CD8+ T cells sorted from blood, obtained in a trial of the OX40 agonist ivuxolimab. The receptor comes from an adult with an advanced solid tumor such as melanoma, head and neck, liver or kidney cancer.

The CDR3 region has the DNA TGTGCCAGCAGTTTAGGACAGGGTAGGAAAAACATTCAGTACTTC. Protein product: CASSLGQGRKNIQYF. V gene TRBV28 combines with J gene TRBJ2-4; TRBD1 matches at 8 bases. The CDR3 length is 15 residues. V trimming: 2 bases; J trimming: 4 bases; junction bases outside the gene matches: 4. CDR1 and CDR2 (germline): MDHEN, SYDVKM. The variable domain in full, completed from reference TRBV28 and TRBJ2-4, reads DVKVTQSSRYLVKRTGEKVFLECVQDMDHENMFWYRQDPGLGLRLIYFSYDVKMKEKGDIPEGYSVSREKKERFSLILESASTNQTSMYLCASSLGQGRKNIQYFGAGTRLSVL.